This T cell receptor (beta chain) originates from a study of T cell changes during pregnancy in multiple sclerosis. Germline V lookup: CDR1 SGHNT, CDR2 YENEEA. The trim removed 5 bases at V and 2 bases at J, leaving 8 bases unmatched. The CDR3 consists of 15 residues. The protocol was immunoSEQ multiplex PCR, while the TCRdb copy is restricted to in-frame clones and leaves out a portion. The sample shows over 10,000 clones, approximately 90% of them seen only once. The J gene is TRBJ2-7, the V gene TRBV11-3; 8 bases fit TRBD1. This material consisted of CD8+ T cells from peripheral blood mononuclear cells, taken in the second trimester of pregnancy. This clonotype was obtained from a female donor in good health, enrolled as a control in a pregnancy study. CDR3 sequence: CASSPGQGRTYEQYF. CDR3 nucleotide sequence: TGTGCCAGCAGCCCTGGACAGGGTAGGACCTACGAGCAGTACTTC.